Each of the 3 T cell receptor beta chains below was sequenced from the same sample in a study of blood T cells in healthy people across ages. A second 7 to 11 cycle PCR used barcoded and J-beta primers. One entry per CDR3 protein results from TCRdb running MiXCR on the 5' RACE reads. This sample has 980,000 or so distinct CDR3 sequences, with roughly 50% found just once. The specimen sequenced was blood. Receptors originate from a man younger than 45 in good health.

The genes are TRBV6-2 or TRBV6-3 and TRBJ2-5, with TRBD1 identical over 8 bases. The J call may be incorrect, as the DNA end agrees better with TRBJ2-7. The CDR3 runs 14 residues. Germline V CDR1 and CDR2: MNHEY, SVGEGT. CDR3 coding DNA: TGTGCCAGCAGTGCGATTCAGGGGGCGGGCGAGCAGTACTTC. Encoded protein: CASSAIQGAGEQYF.

The V and J genes are TRBV2 and TRBJ1-1, with TRBD1 as a possible D gene (5 bases). The CDR3 has 17 residues. Per germline, CDR1 SNHLY and CDR2 FYNNEI. V shed 3 bases and J shed 0 bases, with 17 bases lying between them. The CDR3 here is CASSEGWGRTMNTEAFF. DNA of the CDR3: TGTGCCAGCAGTGAGGGTTGGGGACGGACGATGAACACTGAAGCTTTCTTT.

The V gene is TRBV4-2, the J gene TRBJ1-2, with D perhaps TRBD1 (5 bases). Trimming cost V 3 bases and J 8 bases, with 13 bases left between them. Germline V gene lookup returns CDR1 LGHNA and CDR2 YNFKEQ. The CDR3 is 13 residues long. CDR3 in amino acids: CASSHGADGGYTF. The CDR3 bases are TGTGCCAGCAGCCACGGGGCCGACGGGGGCTACACCTTC.